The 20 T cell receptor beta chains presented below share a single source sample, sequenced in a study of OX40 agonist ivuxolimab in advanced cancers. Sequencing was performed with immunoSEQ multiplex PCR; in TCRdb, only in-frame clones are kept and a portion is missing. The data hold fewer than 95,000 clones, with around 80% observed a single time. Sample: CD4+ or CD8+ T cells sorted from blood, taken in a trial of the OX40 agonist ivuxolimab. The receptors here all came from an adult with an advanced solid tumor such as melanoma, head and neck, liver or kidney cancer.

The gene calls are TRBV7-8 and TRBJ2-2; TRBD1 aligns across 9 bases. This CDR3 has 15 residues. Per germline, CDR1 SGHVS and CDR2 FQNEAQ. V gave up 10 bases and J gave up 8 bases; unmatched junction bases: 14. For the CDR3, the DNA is TGTGCCAACTTGGGTGGACAGGGGATTTATGGGGAGCTGTTTTTT. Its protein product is CANLGGQGIYGELFF. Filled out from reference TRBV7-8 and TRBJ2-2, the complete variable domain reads GAGVSQSPRYKVAKRGQDVALRCDPISGHVSLFWYQQALGQGPEFLTYFQNEAQLDKSGLPSDRFFAERPEGSVSTLKIQRTQQEDSAVYLCANLGGQGIYGELFFGEGSRLTVL.

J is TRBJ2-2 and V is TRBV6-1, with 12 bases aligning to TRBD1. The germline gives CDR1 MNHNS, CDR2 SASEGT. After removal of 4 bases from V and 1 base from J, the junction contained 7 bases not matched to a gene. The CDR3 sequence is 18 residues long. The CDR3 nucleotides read TGTGCCAGCAGTGCCGGGACAGGGGGCGCGAGGAACACCGGGGAGCTGTTTTTT. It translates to CASSAGTGGARNTGELFF.

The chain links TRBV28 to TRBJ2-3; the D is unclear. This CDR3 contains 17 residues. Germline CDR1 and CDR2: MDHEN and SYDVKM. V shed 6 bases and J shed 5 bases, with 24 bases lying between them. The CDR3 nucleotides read TGTGCCAGCAGCTCTCCGTACATCCCTTTCGATGGAGATACGCAGTATTTT. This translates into CASSSPYIPFDGDTQYF.

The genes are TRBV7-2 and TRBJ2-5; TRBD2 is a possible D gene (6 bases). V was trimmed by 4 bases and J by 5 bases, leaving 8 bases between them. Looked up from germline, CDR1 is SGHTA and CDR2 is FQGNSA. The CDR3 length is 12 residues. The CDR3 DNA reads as TGTGCCAGCAGCTCCGGAGGGGAGACCCAGTACTTC. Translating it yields CASSSGGETQYF.

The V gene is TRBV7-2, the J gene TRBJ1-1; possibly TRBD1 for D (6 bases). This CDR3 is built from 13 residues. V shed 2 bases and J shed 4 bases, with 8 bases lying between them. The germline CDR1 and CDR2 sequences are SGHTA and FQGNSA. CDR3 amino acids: CASSLYRATEAFF. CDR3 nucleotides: TGTGCCAGCAGCTTATACAGGGCCACTGAAGCTTTCTTT.

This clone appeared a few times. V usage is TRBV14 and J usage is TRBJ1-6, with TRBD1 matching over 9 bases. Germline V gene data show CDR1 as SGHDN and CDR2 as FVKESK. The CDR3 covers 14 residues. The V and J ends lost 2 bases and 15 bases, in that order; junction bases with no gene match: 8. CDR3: CASSQQQGAGYLHF. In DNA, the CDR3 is TGTGCCAGCAGCCAACAACAGGGGGCTGGCTACCTCCACTTT.

DNA of the CDR3: TGTGCCAGCTCACCATTAAGCTTCACGGGGGCCCACGAGCAGTACTTC. It codes for CASSPLSFTGAHEQYF. The chain is built from TRBV18 and TRBJ2-7; D may be TRBD1 or TRBD2 (6 bases each). Germline assignment: CDR1 KGHSH and CDR2 LQKENI. Trimming stripped 2 bases from V and 5 bases from J, with 19 bases between. This CDR3 is 16 amino acids long.

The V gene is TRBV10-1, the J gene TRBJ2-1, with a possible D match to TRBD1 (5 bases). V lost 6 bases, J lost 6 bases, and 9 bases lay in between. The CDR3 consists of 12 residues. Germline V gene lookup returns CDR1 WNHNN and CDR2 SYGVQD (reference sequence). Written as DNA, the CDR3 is TGCGCCAGCAGGAACACAGGCAATGAGCAGTTCTTC. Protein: CASRNTGNEQFF.

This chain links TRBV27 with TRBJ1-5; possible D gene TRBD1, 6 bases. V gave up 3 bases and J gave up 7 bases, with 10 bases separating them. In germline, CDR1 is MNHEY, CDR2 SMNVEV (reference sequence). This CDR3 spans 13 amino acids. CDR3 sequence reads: CASSFTGQQPQHF. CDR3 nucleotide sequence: TGTGCCAGCAGTTTCACAGGGCAACAGCCCCAGCATTTT.

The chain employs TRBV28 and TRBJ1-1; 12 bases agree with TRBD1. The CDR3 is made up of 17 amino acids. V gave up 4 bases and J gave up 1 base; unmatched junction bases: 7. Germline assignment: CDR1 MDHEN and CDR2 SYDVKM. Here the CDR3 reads CASSSGGTGGRNTEAFF. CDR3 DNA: TGTGCCAGCAGTTCGGGAGGGACAGGGGGCAGGAACACTGAAGCTTTCTTT.

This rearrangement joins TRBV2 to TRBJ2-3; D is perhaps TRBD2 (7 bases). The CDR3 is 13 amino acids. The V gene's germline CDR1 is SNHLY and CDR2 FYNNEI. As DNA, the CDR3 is TGTGCTAAACGGGGGGCTAGCACAGATACGCAGTATTTT. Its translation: CAKRGASTDTQYF.

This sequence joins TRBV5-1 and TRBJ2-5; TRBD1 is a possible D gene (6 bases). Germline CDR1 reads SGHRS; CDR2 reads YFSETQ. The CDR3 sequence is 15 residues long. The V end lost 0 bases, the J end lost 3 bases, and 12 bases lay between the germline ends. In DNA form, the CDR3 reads TGCGCCAGCAGCTTGGGATTCTCAGGGGAAGAGACCCAGTACTTC. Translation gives CASSLGFSGEETQYF.

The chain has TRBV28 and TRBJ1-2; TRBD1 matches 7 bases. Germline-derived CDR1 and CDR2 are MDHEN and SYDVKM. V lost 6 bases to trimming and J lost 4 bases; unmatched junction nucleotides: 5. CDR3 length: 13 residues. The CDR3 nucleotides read TGTGCCAGCAGCCTCTGGGACAGCTATGGCTACACCTTC. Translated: CASSLWDSYGYTF.

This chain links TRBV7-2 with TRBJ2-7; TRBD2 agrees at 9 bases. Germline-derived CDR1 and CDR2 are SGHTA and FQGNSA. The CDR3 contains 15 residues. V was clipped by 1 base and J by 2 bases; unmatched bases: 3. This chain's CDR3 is CASSLGLAGTYEQYF. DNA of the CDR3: TGTGCCAGCAGCTTAGGGCTAGCGGGAACCTACGAGCAGTACTTC.

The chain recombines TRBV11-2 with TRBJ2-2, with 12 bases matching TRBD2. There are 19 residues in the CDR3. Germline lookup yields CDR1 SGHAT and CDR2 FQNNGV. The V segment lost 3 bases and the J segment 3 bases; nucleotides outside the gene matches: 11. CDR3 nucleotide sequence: TGTGCCAGCAGCTTCCCCCTAGCGGGAGGGTATGTGCACACCGGGGAGCTGTTTTTT. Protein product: CASSFPLAGGYVHTGELFF.

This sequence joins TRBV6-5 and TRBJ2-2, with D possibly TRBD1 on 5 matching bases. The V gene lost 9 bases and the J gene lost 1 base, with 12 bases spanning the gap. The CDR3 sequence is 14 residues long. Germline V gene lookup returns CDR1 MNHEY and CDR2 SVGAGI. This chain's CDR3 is CARQCRVNTGELFF. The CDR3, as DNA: TGTGCCAGACAGTGCAGGGTGAACACCGGGGAGCTGTTTTTT.

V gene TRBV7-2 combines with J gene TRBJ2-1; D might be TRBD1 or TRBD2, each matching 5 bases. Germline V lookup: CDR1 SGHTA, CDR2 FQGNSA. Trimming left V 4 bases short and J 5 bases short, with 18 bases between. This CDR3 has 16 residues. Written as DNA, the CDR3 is TGTGCCAGCAGCTCAGCCGGGACCCCTCGCCACAATGAGCAGTTCTTC. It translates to CASSSAGTPRHNEQFF.

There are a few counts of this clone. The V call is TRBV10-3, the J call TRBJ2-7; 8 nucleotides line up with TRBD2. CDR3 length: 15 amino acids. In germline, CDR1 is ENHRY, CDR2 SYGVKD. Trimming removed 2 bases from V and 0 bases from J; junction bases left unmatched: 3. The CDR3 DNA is TGTGCCATCAGTGAGCTTCTAGCGGGCTCCTACGAGCAGTACTTC. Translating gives CAISELLAGSYEQYF.

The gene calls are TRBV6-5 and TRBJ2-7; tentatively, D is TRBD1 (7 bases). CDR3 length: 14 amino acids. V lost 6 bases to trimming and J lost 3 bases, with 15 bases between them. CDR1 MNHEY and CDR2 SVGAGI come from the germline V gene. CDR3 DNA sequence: TGTGCCAGCAGCCCTCACAGGGGAGGCTACGAGCAGTACGTC. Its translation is CASSPHRGGYEQYV.

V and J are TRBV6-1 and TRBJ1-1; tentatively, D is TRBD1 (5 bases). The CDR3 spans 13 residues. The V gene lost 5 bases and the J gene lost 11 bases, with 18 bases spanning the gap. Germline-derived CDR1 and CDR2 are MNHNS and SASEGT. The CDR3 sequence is CASSLRQLVVAFF. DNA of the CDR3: TGTGCCAGCAGTCTAAGACAGCTCGTCGTGGCTTTCTTT.